What follows are 30 T cell receptor beta chains derived from one specimen sequenced in a study of blood T cells in healthy people across ages. Using a J-beta primer mix together with a sample-barcoded 5' primer, a second PCR was run for about 7 to 12 cycles. TCRdb redid the calling of the 5' RACE reads with MiXCR, one entry per CDR3 protein. The sample lists some 890,000 distinct CDR3 sequences, almost 30% seen once, with roughly 10% in the top ten. The same sample was also studied in work on T cells of mothers and their children.

Sequencing was done on a sample of blood. These receptors all stem from a middle-aged woman in good health.

This clonotype was found a few times. The genes are TRBV20-1 and TRBJ1-5, with D uncertain. The CDR3 has 16 amino acids. CDR1 is DFQATT, CDR2 SNEGSKA, per germline (reference sequence). Trimming shortened V by 0 bases and J by 5 bases, and 17 bases separated the two germline ends. The DNA of the CDR3 is TGCAGTGCTAGAGATCTATTACGGTCAATTGATCAGCCCCAGCATTTT. This translates into CSARDLLRSIDQPQHF.

This chain connects TRBV20-1 to TRBJ1-1; 7 bases map to TRBD1. With V trimmed by 5 bases and J by 4 bases, 7 bases remained unmatched. CDR1 DFQATT and CDR2 SNEGSKA come from the germline V gene (reference sequence). The CDR3 spans 13 residues. The CDR3 reads CSAQDRMGTEAFF. The CDR3 nucleotides are TGCAGTGCTCAGGACAGGATGGGCACTGAAGCTTTCTTT.

This clonotype has a handful of counts. This chain connects TRBV6-6 to TRBJ2-1; D remains ambiguous. The end of the DNA aligns better with TRBJ2-7, so the J call may be wrong. CDR1 is MNHNY, CDR2 SVGAGI, per germline (reference sequence). The CDR3 is 17 residues long. The CDR3 loop reads CASSYSAIENSYNEQYF. For the CDR3, the DNA is TGTGCCAGCAGTTACTCGGCTATCGAGAATAGTTACAATGAGCAGTACTTC.

J is TRBJ1-2 and V is TRBV7-6; D perhaps matches TRBD1 (6 bases). CDR3 size: 13 residues. V lost 1 base and J lost 8, with 11 bases in between. Germline V lookup: CDR1 SGHVS, CDR2 FNYEAQ. The CDR3 spells CASSLESRGGYTF. CDR3 DNA: TGTGCCAGCAGCTTAGAATCCAGGGGCGGCTACACCTTC.

The chain couples TRBV15 to TRBJ1-1; 7 bases match TRBD1. The CDR3 loop spans 14 amino acids. The germline gives CDR1 LNHNV, CDR2 YYDKDF (reference sequence). V shed 2 bases and J 4 bases; nucleotides not matched to a gene: 4. The chain's CDR3 is CATSRYSGGTEAFF. The CDR3 bases are TGTGCCACCAGCAGATATTCAGGGGGCACTGAAGCTTTCTTT.

In this sample, this clonotype turned up a few times. CDR3 loop: CASSPRPASEQYF. As DNA, the CDR3 is TGTGCCAGCAGCCCCCGCCCGGCTTCCGAGCAGTACTTC. The gene calls are TRBV7-2 and TRBJ2-5; no definite D call. The J call may be mistaken, given a closer DNA end match to TRBJ2-7. Germline values: CDR1 SGHTA, CDR2 FQGNSA. The CDR3 sequence is 13 residues long.

This clonotype was found once. The chain is built from TRBV6-6 and TRBJ1-2; 7 nucleotides agree with TRBD1. The V gene's germline CDR1 is MNHNY and CDR2 SVGAGI (reference sequence). The CDR3 covers 16 residues. V gave up 5 bases and J gave up 4 bases; unmatched junction bases: 13. CDR3 protein: CASSRPSTGIVYGYTF. The DNA for the CDR3 is TGTGCCAGCAGTCGACCGTCGACAGGGATTGTCTATGGCTACACCTTC.

About this clonotype: One end of the junction is discordant with germline, which a read error may explain. The chain employs TRBV9 and TRBJ2-5; 10 bases fit TRBD1. The last part of the DNA fits TRBJ2-7 better; the J call may be wrong. The germline gives CDR1 SGDLS, CDR2 YYNGEE. This CDR3 region has 14 residues. This chain's CDR3 is CACSSGQGAYEQYF. CDR3 coding DNA: TGTGCCTGCAGCTCTGGACAGGGGGCCTACGAGCAGTACTTC.

This clonotype came up many times. The chain employs TRBV5-1 and TRBJ2-3; 9 bases fit TRBD1. This CDR3 region has 13 residues. V shed 7 bases, J shed 5 bases, and the junction held 5 bases outside the gene matches. CDR1 and CDR2 from the germline V gene are SGHRS and YFSETQ. The CDR3 loop is CASAQGAGDTQYF. In DNA form, the CDR3 reads TGCGCCAGCGCACAGGGGGCAGGAGATACGCAGTATTTT.

This clonotype was recorded many times. The V gene is TRBV7-2, the J gene TRBJ2-7; tentative D call: TRBD2 (5 bases). Per the germline V gene, CDR1 is SGHTA and CDR2 is FQGNSA. This CDR3 has 14 residues. V lost 5 bases, J lost 1 base, and 12 bases lay in between. The CDR3 region is CASSMGVTSYEQYF. CDR3 nucleotides: TGTGCCAGCAGCATGGGAGTGACTTCCTACGAGCAGTACTTC.

The sample holds many counts of this clonotype. The chain carries TRBV5-1 and TRBJ1-2; D ambiguous. The CDR3 totals 14 residues. Germline assignment: CDR1 SGHRS and CDR2 YFSETQ. Trimming removed 5 bases from V and 2 bases from J, with 13 bases in between. CDR3 protein: CASRRIGVNYGYTF. CDR3 nucleotides: TGCGCCAGCAGACGGATCGGGGTAAACTATGGCTACACCTTC.

The J gene is TRBJ1-2, the V gene TRBV29-1; 7 bases map to TRBD1. The CDR3 loop spans 13 amino acids. The germline CDR1 and CDR2 sequences are SQVTM and ANQGSEA. Trimming at V came to 7 bases and at J to 0 bases, leaving 5 bases not matched to a gene. Here the CDR3 reads CSADRRANYGYTF. CDR3 DNA: TGCAGCGCGGACAGGAGAGCTAACTATGGCTACACCTTC.

This clonotype showed up just a few times. V gene TRBV2 combines with J gene TRBJ1-5; D perhaps matches TRBD1 (5 bases). Trimming left V 2 bases short and J 9 bases short, with 11 bases between. This CDR3 spans 13 amino acids. The germline gives CDR1 SNHLY, CDR2 FYNNEI. The CDR3 bases are TGTGCCAGCAGTGAAAACGGGGACCCGCCCCAGCATTTT. As protein: CASSENGDPPQHF.

As concerns this clonotype: At one of its ends the junction is not consistent with the germline gene, which may arise from a read error. This sequence joins TRBV12-3 or TRBV12-4 and TRBJ2-1; D call uncertain. The length of the CDR3 is 16 residues. The CDR3: CASSLSPSHSCNGQFF. The CDR3 nucleotides are TGTGCCAGCAGTTTGAGTCCATCGCACTCCTGCAATGGGCAGTTCTTC.

The gene calls are TRBV29-1 and TRBJ2-3; a possible D gene is TRBD1 (6 bases). Germline V gives CDR1 SQVTM, CDR2 ANQGSEA. Trimming cost V 7 bases and J 0 bases, with 11 bases left between them. The CDR3 is 13 amino acids. The CDR3 DNA reads as TGCAGCGATATCGGACAGAGCACAGATACGCAGTATTTT. Residues: CSDIGQSTDTQYF.

The chain couples TRBV5-6 to TRBJ2-3; maybe TRBD1 (6 bases). The CDR3 length is 15 residues. V gave up 3 bases and J gave up 5 bases, with 16 bases separating them. Per the germline V gene, CDR1 is SGHDT and CDR2 is YYEEEE. CDR3 amino acids: CASSSVEQGIDTQYF. The CDR3 nucleotides are TGTGCCAGCAGCTCCGTGGAACAGGGTATAGATACGCAGTATTTT.

This clonotype was counted ten times or more. The rearrangement uses TRBV15 and TRBJ2-7, with D possibly being TRBD1 (6 bases). Germline assignment: CDR1 LNHNV and CDR2 YYDKDF (reference sequence). The length of the CDR3 is 13 residues. Deletions cut 8 bases from V and 0 bases from J, with 11 bases between. CDR3 bases: TGTGCCACCCGGACAGTTGGCTCCTACGAGCAGTACTTC. Residues: CATRTVGSYEQYF.

This clonotype was seen more than once but under ten times. This rearrangement joins TRBV14 to TRBJ1-2; TRBD1 matches 7 bases. Germline V gene lookup returns CDR1 SGHDN and CDR2 FVKESK. J lost 4 bases, V lost 5 bases, and 10 bases had no gene match. The CDR3 is 15 residues long. The DNA for the CDR3 is TGTGCCAGCAGCTCAAGAGGACAGGCTCCCTATGGCTACACCTTC. Translation gives CASSSRGQAPYGYTF.

This clonotype was counted ten times or more. This chain uses TRBV7-2 with TRBJ2-1; a weak D match, TRBD2 (5 bases). Trimming cost V 8 bases and J 1 base, with 12 bases left between them. The germline CDR1 and CDR2 sequences are SGHTA and FQGNSA. CDR3 size: 14 residues. This chain's CDR3 is CASGLRGSYNEQFF. DNA for the CDR3: TGTGCCAGCGGACTTCGAGGATCCTACAATGAGCAGTTCTTC.

The rearrangement joins TRBV9 to TRBJ1-2, with D possibly being TRBD1 (6 bases). The CDR3 is made up of 14 amino acids. Germline V gene data show CDR1 as SGDLS and CDR2 as YYNGEE. V shed 3 bases and J shed 2 bases, with 11 bases lying between them. The CDR3 bases are TGTGCCAGCAGCGAGGGGGGCGGAAACTATGGCTACACCTTC. This encodes CASSEGGGNYGYTF.

At least ten counts were recorded for this clonotype. V usage is TRBV27 and J usage is TRBJ1-4, with D tentatively TRBD1 (5 bases). The CDR3 totals 12 residues. CDR1 MNHEY and CDR2 SMNVEV come from the germline V gene (reference sequence). Trimming pared 4 bases from V and 11 bases from J, leaving 11 bases between. As DNA, the CDR3 is TGTGCCAGCAGTTCACGGGACTTGAAACTGTTTTTT. Its protein product is CASSSRDLKLFF.

This clonotype was counted many times. The chain has TRBV7-6 and TRBJ2-6, with a tentative D call TRBD2 (6 bases). The CDR3 spans 16 residues. Trimming stripped 5 bases from V and 2 bases from J, with 13 bases between. CDR1 is SGHVS and CDR2 is FNYEAQ in the germline V gene. The chain's CDR3 is CASSPRPGAGANVLTF. CDR3 nucleotide sequence: TGTGCCAGCAGCCCGCGGCCGGGAGCTGGGGCCAACGTCCTGACTTTC. The full variable domain, completed using reference TRBV7-6 and TRBJ2-6, is GAGVSQSPRYKVTKRGQDVALRCDPISGHVSLYWYRQALGQGPEFLTYFNYEAQQDKSGLPNDRFSAERPEGSISTLTIQRTEQRDSAMYRCASSPRPGAGANVLTFGAGSRLTVL.

This chain joins TRBV6-2 or TRBV6-3 and TRBJ1-5; 7 bases map to TRBD1. V lost 5 bases and J lost 1; bases outside the gene matches: 8. The CDR3 loop spans 16 amino acids. Germline V CDR1 and CDR2: MNHEY, SVGEGT. CDR3 sequence: CASSPRRGQSNQPQHF. The CDR3 bases are TGTGCCAGCAGTCCTCGAAGGGGGCAGAGCAATCAGCCCCAGCATTTT.

This clonotype was seen at least ten times. This chain uses TRBV4-3 with TRBJ2-1; D gene ambiguous. Germline-derived CDR1 and CDR2 are LGHNA and YSLEER. This CDR3 is built from 15 residues. V lost 1 base to trimming and J lost 4 bases, with 11 bases between them. CDR3 DNA sequence: TGCGCCAGCAGCCAAGTTTTCGAGGAGTACAATGAGCAGTTCTTC. Protein product: CASSQVFEEYNEQFF.

The chain is built from TRBV12-3 or TRBV12-4 and TRBJ2-1, with D perhaps TRBD2 (5 bases). V was pared by 7 bases and J by 10 bases, with 20 bases between. This CDR3 region has 14 residues. The CDR3 DNA reads as TGTGCCAGCACCTCCGGTGGGAGAAACTACGAGCAGTTCTTC. Translating gives CASTSGGRNYEQFF.

This clonotype has a handful of counts. The chain combines TRBV6-5 with TRBJ1-1; D gene unclear. The CDR3 totals 17 residues. Germline assignment: CDR1 MNHEY and CDR2 SVGAGI. V shed 5 bases and J shed 1 base, with 20 bases lying between them. CDR3 sequence (DNA): TGTGCCAGCAGTACCGATAAGCGGGCTGCCGGGAACACTGAAGCTTTCTTT. Encoded protein: CASSTDKRAAGNTEAFF.

The V and J genes are TRBV7-8 and TRBJ1-2; no definite D call. The CDR3 sequence is 15 residues long. V was clipped by 3 bases and J by 5 bases, with 16 bases between them. Germline V lookup: CDR1 SGHVS, CDR2 FQNEAQ. The CDR3 reads CASSFLRREAYGYTF. CDR3 DNA: TGTGCCAGCAGCTTCTTAAGGAGGGAGGCGTATGGCTACACCTTC.

This clonotype was counted ten times or more. The V and J genes are TRBV4-3 and TRBJ1-2; 9 bases are shared with TRBD1. Germline lookup yields CDR1 LGHNA and CDR2 YSLEER. V dropped 1 base and J dropped 4; count of bases not matched to a gene: 4. The CDR3 extends over 15 amino acids. CDR3 loop: CASSQGPTGGYGYTF. CDR3 nucleotides: TGCGCCAGCAGCCAAGGCCCGACAGGGGGCTATGGCTACACCTTC.

This chain connects TRBV4-1 to TRBJ1-2; a possible D gene is TRBD1 (6 bases). V was trimmed by 6 bases and J by 12 bases, leaving 23 bases between them. The CDR3 has 14 amino acids. The V gene's germline CDR1 is MGHRA and CDR2 YSYEKL. CDR3 sequence reads: CASSLSDRRTMDTF. The CDR3 region has the DNA TGCGCCAGCAGTTTATCCGACAGGAGGACCATGGACACCTTC.

In this sample, this clonotype turned up many times. The gene calls are TRBV28 and TRBJ1-2, with 7 positions matching TRBD1. Germline loops: CDR1 MDHEN, CDR2 SYDVKM. V lost 6 bases, J lost 8 bases, and 12 bases stayed unmatched. This CDR3 spans 14 amino acids. CDR3 in amino acids: CASSTTGEVWGYTF. The CDR3 bases are TGTGCCAGCAGCACCACAGGGGAGGTATGGGGCTACACCTTC.